A selection of T cell receptor beta chains follows, all from one sample in a study of cytomegalovirus exposure and HLA in healthy donors. The table came from immunoSEQ multiplex PCR; TCRdb's copy has only in-frame clones and leaves some out. The table lists 65,000 to 90,000 clones, approximately 80% of them singletons. The sequenced sample consisted of PBMCs. The receptors here all came from a woman aged 40 to 55 in good health and CMV-seropositive. Both conserved end residues are part of each CDR3. A D gene is named only where the DNA matches it firmly. For some rows the clone size is stated as once, few or many, or as a class when expanded; others skip it.

D gene	V gene	clone size	J gene	CDR3 protein	CDR3 DNA
.	TRBV7-8	.	TRBJ2-7	CASSMPSAGAYEQYF	TGTGCCAGCAGCATGCCATCGGCCGGAGCCTACGAGCAGTACTTC
.	TRBV30	.	TRBJ1-5	CAWSVGARNQPQHF	TGTGCCTGGAGTGTAGGGGCGAGGAATCAGCCCCAGCATTTT
TRBD2	TRBV2	.	TRBJ2-3	CASSDPMSSGGLQGPDTQYF	TGTGCCAGCAGTGATCCGATGTCTAGCGGGGGGCTCCAGGGCCCAGATACGCAGTATTTT
.	TRBV7-8	.	TRBJ1-2	CASSLWRTGKDYGYTF	TGTGCCAGCAGCTTATGGCGCACAGGGAAAGACTATGGCTACACCTTC
.	TRBV6-1	few	TRBJ1-4	CASSPPGEKLFF	TGTGCCAGCAGTCCCCCGGGGGAAAAACTGTTTTTT
TRBD1	TRBV5-1	.	TRBJ2-7	CASSLVQGAYEQYF	TGCGCCAGCAGCCTGGTGCAGGGGGCCTACGAGCAGTACTTC
TRBD1	TRBV5-8	few	TRBJ2-3	CASSPPGGSTDTQYF	TGTGCCAGCAGTCCGCCAGGGGGAAGCACAGATACGCAGTATTTT
TRBD1	TRBV9	.	TRBJ2-7	CASSPRQGPYEQYF	TGTGCCAGCAGCCCCCGACAGGGCCCCTACGAGCAGTACTTC
.	TRBV19	.	TRBJ1-5	CASRPEDRQSNQPQHF	TGTGCCAGTAGACCAGAGGACAGACAGAGCAATCAGCCCCAGCATTTT
TRBD2	TRBV6-5	.	TRBJ2-1	CATSSLAGGRNEQFF	TGTGCCACCTCCTCGCTAGCGGGGGGGCGCAATGAGCAGTTCTTC
TRBD1	TRBV6-5	.	TRBJ1-2	CASRPPRDRGGYTF	TGTGCCAGCAGACCTCCCCGGGACAGGGGTGGCTACACCTTC
.	TRBV6-5	.	TRBJ2-2	CASSYNSYTGELFF	TGTGCCAGCAGTTATAACAGTTACACCGGGGAGCTGTTTTTT
.	TRBV10-3	once	TRBJ1-5	CARQENQPQHF	TGTGCCAGACAGGAGAATCAGCCCCAGCATTTT
.	TRBV5-1	few	TRBJ1-4	CASSTTSGGANEKLFF	TGCGCCAGCAGCACAACCTCGGGGGGCGCGAATGAAAAACTGTTTTTT
TRBD1	TRBV19	.	TRBJ2-7	CASSGPPTGSIEQYF	TGTGCCAGTAGTGGGCCGCCGACAGGGTCCATCGAGCAGTACTTC
.	TRBV9	.	TRBJ1-1	CASSEPPGQNTEAFF	TGTGCCAGCAGCGAACCTCCAGGCCAGAACACTGAAGCTTTCTTT
TRBD1	TRBV19	.	TRBJ2-2	CASTRTGLDPGELFF	TGTGCCAGTACGAGGACAGGTCTCGATCCCGGGGAGCTGTTTTTT
.	TRBV4-2	few	TRBJ1-4	CASSQDYQTINEKLFF	TGTGCCAGCAGCCAAGACTATCAGACTATAAATGAAAAACTGTTTTTT
TRBD2	TRBV27	.	TRBJ2-1	CASSPTSAGEQFF	TGTGCCAGCAGCCCCACTAGCGCGGGTGAGCAGTTCTTC
.	TRBV6-1	.	TRBJ1-1	CASRPSGLNTEAFF	TGTGCCAGCAGACCGTCAGGGTTGAACACTGAAGCTTTCTTT
.	TRBV9	few	TRBJ1-4	CASSVAGHQTNEKLFF	TGTGCCAGCAGCGTAGCGGGACACCAAACTAATGAAAAACTGTTTTTT
TRBD2	TRBV27	few	TRBJ2-7	CASSSGRGVRVYEQYF	TGTGCCAGCAGTTCTGGGCGGGGGGTCCGAGTGTACGAGCAGTACTTC
.	TRBV19	few	TRBJ1-2	CASNIGQRYGYTF	TGTGCCAGTAATATTGGACAGAGGTATGGCTACACCTTC
TRBD1	TRBV6-1	.	TRBJ1-3	CASSEQGALGNTIYF	TGTGCCAGCAGTGAACAGGGGGCGCTTGGAAACACCATATATTTT
.	TRBV28	.	TRBJ2-4	CASSSTDLGRLQYF	TGTGCCAGCAGTTCTACGGACCTAGGGAGACTTCAGTACTTC
TRBD2	TRBV30	.	TRBJ2-3	CAWSTASGPADTQYF	TGTGCCTGGAGTACCGCTAGCGGGCCCGCAGATACGCAGTATTTT
TRBD2	TRBV4-2	.	TRBJ2-7	CASSTRTGGLAGAKYEQYF	TGTGCCAGCAGCACCCGGACGGGCGGACTAGCGGGGGCGAAATACGAGCAGTACTTC
.	TRBV7-9	.	TRBJ1-3	CASSRYSQDTIYF	TGTGCCAGCAGCCGCTACTCCCAAGACACCATATATTTT
TRBD1	TRBV6-6	.	TRBJ1-3	CASSRQGEGNTIYF	TGTGCCAGCAGTAGACAGGGGGAAGGAAACACCATATATTTT
TRBD2	TRBV30	.	TRBJ2-1	CAWSTGTSGGANEQFF	TGTGCCTGGAGTACCGGGACTAGCGGGGGGGCCAATGAGCAGTTCTTC
.	TRBV6-4	.	TRBJ1-2	CASSDSGAAYGYTF	TGTGCCAGCAGTGACTCTGGGGCCGCTTACGGCTACACCTTC
.	TRBV7-8	.	TRBJ2-1	CASSLGSAYNEQFF	TGTGCCAGCAGCTTAGGGTCAGCCTACAATGAGCAGTTCTTC
.	TRBV7-9	.	TRBJ1-2	CASSLTAASYGYTF	TGTGCCAGCAGCTTAACGGCGGCGAGCTATGGCTACACCTTC
.	TRBV4-1	.	TRBJ1-2	CASSLRQVGDYGYTF	TGCGCCAGCAGCCTACGACAGGTCGGGGACTATGGCTACACCTTC
TRBD1	TRBV6-5	.	TRBJ2-1	CASRGTGAGEQFF	TGTGCCAGCAGGGGGACAGGAGCCGGTGAGCAGTTCTTC
TRBD1	TRBV19	.	TRBJ2-5	CASSISIRGETQYF	TGTGCCAGTAGTATATCAATCAGGGGGGAGACCCAGTACTTC
TRBD1	TRBV28	.	TRBJ2-7	CASTLGTGAYEQYF	TGTGCCAGCACGCTAGGGACAGGAGCCTACGAGCAGTACTTC
.	TRBV20-1	.	TRBJ2-1	CSATVREQFF	TGCAGTGCTACTGTCCGTGAGCAGTTCTTC
TRBD1	TRBV14	.	TRBJ2-5	CASSQGQSAKGTQYF	TGTGCCAGCAGCCAGGGACAGTCCGCCAAGGGGACCCAGTACTTC
.	TRBV20-1	.	TRBJ1-2	CSATGEGGYTF	TGCAGTGCTACAGGGGAGGGAGGCTACACCTTC
TRBD2	TRBV9	.	TRBJ2-3	CASSAGGGTDTQYF	TGTGCCAGCAGCGCGGGGGGAGGGACAGATACGCAGTATTTT
.	TRBV9	.	TRBJ1-4	CASSVDARDEKLFF	TGTGCCAGCAGCGTTGACGCCCGGGATGAAAAACTGTTTTTT
TRBD2	TRBV9	.	TRBJ2-1	CASSPGLAGGSDNEQFF	TGTGCCAGCAGCCCCGGACTAGCGGGGGGGTCAGACAATGAGCAGTTCTTC
TRBD2	TRBV27	.	TRBJ2-2	CASSFRTSGVSGGELFF	TGTGCCAGCAGTTTCCGGACTAGCGGGGTTAGTGGCGGGGAGCTGTTTTTT
.	TRBV25-1	.	TRBJ2-7	CASSAQGQYF	TGTGCCAGCAGTGCACAGGGGCAGTACTTC
TRBD1	TRBV27	.	TRBJ1-2	CATKGGQTGNYGYTF	TGTGCCACAAAGGGGGGACAGACGGGAAACTATGGCTACACCTTC
.	TRBV18	.	TRBJ2-7	CASSPPRAGLSYEQYF	TGTGCCAGCTCACCACCTCGGGCAGGACTCTCCTACGAGCAGTACTTC
TRBD2	TRBV5-1	.	TRBJ2-5	CASSTHSGGEETQYF	TGCGCCAGCAGCACCCATAGCGGGGGGGAAGAGACCCAGTACTTC
TRBD2	TRBV5-1	.	TRBJ2-3	CASTLGPSGGLADTQYF	TGCGCCAGCACTTTGGGGCCTAGCGGGGGTTTGGCAGATACGCAGTATTTT
.	TRBV7-3	.	TRBJ1-1	CASSLMSGDSEAFF	TGTGCCAGCAGCTTAATGAGCGGCGACTCTGAAGCTTTCTTT
.	TRBV7-8	.	TRBJ2-7	CASSLWASEQYF	TGTGCCAGCAGCCTTTGGGCGTCCGAGCAGTACTTC
.	TRBV9	once	TRBJ1-2	CASSATRIPYGYTF	TGTGCCAGCAGCGCCACCAGAATACCCTATGGCTACACCTTC
.	TRBV6-6	.	TRBJ2-7	CASSSTESYEQYF	TGTGCCAGCAGTTCGACAGAATCCTACGAGCAGTACTTC
TRBD1	TRBV27	.	TRBJ1-5	CASSPQGANQPQHF	TGTGCCAGCAGCCCACAGGGGGCTAATCAGCCCCAGCATTTT
TRBD1	TRBV4-1	.	TRBJ1-2	CASSLRQGLPNYGYTF	TGCGCCAGCAGCCTTCGACAGGGGTTGCCTAACTATGGCTACACCTTC
.	TRBV11-2	once	TRBJ1-3	CASSFGLSGNTIYF	TGTGCCAGCAGCTTCGGTTTGTCTGGAAACACCATATATTTT
TRBD2	TRBV6-4	.	TRBJ2-7	CASSGSGVLLREQYF	TGTGCCAGCAGTGGAAGCGGGGTGCTTCTTCGGGAGCAGTACTTC
.	TRBV19	.	TRBJ1-4	CASSVQGREKLFF	TGTGCCAGTAGTGTACAGGGACGTGAAAAACTGTTTTTT
.	TRBV2	.	TRBJ1-1	CASPRGTEAFF	TGTGCCAGCCCACGGGGCACTGAAGCTTTCTTT